These 11 T cell receptor beta chains share one sample of origin, sequenced in a study of patients with pleural tuberculosis. TCRdb reanalysed the reads using MiXCR and keeps one entry per CDR3 protein. Of approximately 50,000 distinct CDR3 sequences listed, 6% to 9.5% are singletons. The receptors originated from a human donor with pleural tuberculosis.

This clonotype was counted ten times or more. This rearrangement joins TRBV20-1 to TRBJ2-3; D possibly corresponds to TRBD2 (6 bases). Germline values: CDR1 DFQATT, CDR2 SNEGSKA (reference sequence). CDR3 length equals 13 residues. V was pared by 3 bases and J by 5 bases, with 12 bases between. As DNA, the CDR3 is TGCAGTGCTAGTGGAGGGGAAGTAGATACGCAGTATTTT. It specifies CSASGGEVDTQYF.

This clonotype was seen at least ten times. The chain has TRBV4-2 and TRBJ2-3; D not certain. The CDR3 spans 14 residues. The V end was cut by 2 bases, the J end by 5 bases, with 11 bases between. Germline V gives CDR1 LGHNA, CDR2 YNFKEQ. The CDR3 sequence is CASSQSHLVDTQYF. CDR3 coding DNA: TGTGCCAGCAGCCAATCTCACTTGGTAGATACGCAGTATTTT.

This clonotype was recorded many times. V is TRBV7-8 and J is TRBJ2-7; D tentatively reads TRBD1 or TRBD2 (5 bases each). This CDR3 contains 14 residues. V was shortened by 0 bases and J by 3 bases, with 9 bases between the two germline ends. Germline CDR1 and CDR2: SGHVS and FQNEAQ. This CDR3 reads CASSLAGEFYEQYV. CDR3 DNA: TGTGCCAGCAGCTTAGCAGGGGAGTTCTACGAGCAGTACGTC.

This clonotype was picked up many times. The chain recombines TRBV11-2 with TRBJ1-2; a weak D match, TRBD1 (6 bases). Trimming pared 6 bases from V and 4 bases from J, leaving 15 bases between. This CDR3 comprises 14 residues. CDR1 is SGHAT and CDR2 is FQNNGV in the germline V gene. Here the CDR3 DNA reads TGTGCCAGCAGAGGTCCGACAGGAGGCTATGGCTACACCTTC. Its translation: CASRGPTGGYGYTF.

This clonotype was seen ten or more times. This rearrangement joins TRBV2 to TRBJ1-2, with a weak D call TRBD1 (6 bases). The CDR3 is 13 amino acids. Per the germline V gene, CDR1 is SNHLY and CDR2 is FYNNEI. The ends were cut back, 5 bases at V and 4 bases at J, with 11 bases in the middle. This chain's CDR3 is CASSFDRSYGYTF. The CDR3 nucleotides read TGTGCCAGCAGTTTTGACAGGTCCTATGGCTACACCTTC.

This clonotype occurred many times. The chain joins TRBV10-3 to TRBJ2-7, with D maybe TRBD1 (5 bases). Per the germline V gene, CDR1 is ENHRY and CDR2 is SYGVKD. The length of the CDR3 is 13 residues. Trimming cost V 2 bases and J 5 bases, with 10 bases left between them. This CDR3 is CAISEKGFNEQYV. In nucleotides, the CDR3 is TGTGCCATCAGTGAGAAGGGGTTCAACGAGCAGTACGTC.

At least ten counts were recorded for this clonotype. The chain carries TRBV10-3 and TRBJ1-5, with D possibly matching TRBD1 (5 bases). V was pared by 10 bases and J by 4 bases, with 11 bases between. Germline V gene lookup returns CDR1 ENHRY and CDR2 SYGVKD. The length of the CDR3 is 12 residues. CDR3 nucleotide sequence: TGTGCCACCGGGTGGGGGAATCAGCCCCAGCATTTT. Translation gives CATGWGNQPQHF.

This clonotype was recorded many times. The gene calls are TRBV25-1 and TRBJ1-2, with D perhaps TRBD1 (5 bases). The CDR3 loop spans 15 amino acids. CDR1 and CDR2 from the germline V gene are MGHDK and SYGVNS. V lost 2 bases to trimming and J lost 4 bases, with 14 bases between them. The CDR3 protein is CASSEKAGQPYGYTF. CDR3 coding DNA: TGTGCCAGCAGTGAAAAGGCAGGGCAACCCTATGGCTACACCTTC.

This clonotype has a count of ten or more. The rearrangement joins TRBV4-1 to TRBJ1-1; 9 nucleotides align to TRBD1. Trimming removed 7 bases from V and 3 bases from J; junction bases left unmatched: 9. This CDR3 contains 15 residues. Germline values: CDR1 MGHRA, CDR2 YSYEKL. The CDR3 DNA sequence: TGCGCCAGCACAAATACTGGACAGGGGTACACTGAAGCTTTCTTT. Its translation: CASTNTGQGYTEAFF.

On this clonotype itself: With a much larger clone just one base away, this may be a read error. The chain couples TRBV28 to TRBJ2-1, with no clear D. Germline V lookup: CDR1 MDHEN, CDR2 SYDVKM. The length of the CDR3 is 14 residues. In DNA form, the CDR3 reads TGTGCCAGCAGTTATCACGGCTCCTACAGTGAGCAGTTCTTC. It codes for CASSYHGSYSEQFF.

This clonotype was recorded at least ten times. V usage is TRBV20-1 and J usage is TRBJ2-5; TRBD2 matches at 16 bases. The V gene end was trimmed by 0 bases and the J gene end by 5 bases; junction bases not matched to a gene: 3. CDR3 size: 16 residues. Germline V gene sequence: CDR1 DFQATT, CDR2 SNEGSKA (reference sequence). The CDR3 DNA is TGCAGTGCTAGAGAGGGACTAGCGGGAGGGACGGAGACCCAGTACTTC. Translated, it gives CSAREGLAGGTETQYF.